The 15 T cell receptor beta chains presented below share a single source sample, sequenced in a study of blood T cells in healthy people across ages. For the second PCR, which ran for about 7 to 12 cycles, a sample-barcoded 5' primer and a J-beta primer mix were used. TCRdb re-analysed the 5' RACE reads in MiXCR, keeping a single row per CDR3 protein. The data show about 800,000 distinct CDR3 sequences, more than 45% seen once. Sample: blood. These receptors originate from a man aged 25 to 40 in good health.

V and J are TRBV5-6 and TRBJ2-1, with D tentatively TRBD2 (5 bases). Trimming stripped 4 bases from V and 3 bases from J, with 11 bases between. The CDR3 spans 14 residues. Germline values: CDR1 SGHDT, CDR2 YYEEEE. In nucleotides, the CDR3 is TGTGCCAGCAGCGCGCAAACTAGCTACAATGAGCAGTTCTTC. Its translation: CASSAQTSYNEQFF.

V gene TRBV3-1 combines with J gene TRBJ2-5; either TRBD1 or TRBD2 may supply D (5 bases each). Germline lookup yields CDR1 LGHDT and CDR2 YNNKEL (reference sequence). This CDR3 has 17 residues. With 1 base removed from V and 11 bases from J, the gap between germline ends came to 26 bases. The CDR3 sequence: CASSQGLGRAMANEQYF. In DNA, the CDR3 is TGTGCCAGCAGCCAAGGGTTGGGACGAGCGATGGCCAATGAGCAGTACTTC.

The DNA for the CDR3 is TGTGCCAGCAGCGTAGGAACGACCGGCAGGGTCCCGATCCCCTCCCAAGAGACCCAGTACTTC. Amino acid sequence: CASSVGTTGRVPIPSQETQYF. The rearrangement uses TRBV9 and TRBJ2-5, with D perhaps matching TRBD1 (5 bases). V lost 0 bases and J 1 base, leaving 28 bases between the germline ends. The CDR3 has 21 amino acids. In germline, CDR1 is SGDLS, CDR2 YYNGEE.

As to this clonotype: The germline gene is not matched at one end of the junction; a read error may be the cause. The chain links TRBV11-2 to TRBJ1-4; D unclear. Germline V CDR1 and CDR2: SGHAT, FQNNGV. The CDR3 contains 17 residues. CDR3: CASSFSHGATTNEKLFF. DNA for the CDR3: TGTGCCAGCAGCTTTTCTCACGGAGCTACAACCAATGAAAAACTGTTTTTT.

The gene calls are TRBV20-1 and TRBJ2-4; 10 bases agree with TRBD2. Near its end, the DNA agrees better with TRBJ2-7, so the J call may be wrong. This CDR3 region has 15 residues. Germline V lookup: CDR1 DFQATT, CDR2 SNEGSKA (reference sequence). Here the CDR3 reads CSARGSSGSNGEQYF. The CDR3 DNA is TGCAGTGCTAGAGGCTCTAGCGGGAGTAACGGCGAGCAGTACTTC.

The chain is built from TRBV20-1 and TRBJ2-1; TRBD2 matches at 10 bases. The DNA end is a closer match to TRBJ2-7, so the J assignment may be wrong. The V gene's germline CDR1 is DFQATT and CDR2 SNEGSKA (reference sequence). This CDR3 contains 15 residues. CDR3 coding DNA: TGCAGTGTCACACCCGGGACTAGCGCAAACAATGAGCAGTACTTC. It codes for CSVTPGTSANNEQYF.

Written as DNA, the CDR3 is TGCAGTGTCGTCAGCGGGGGGCTTGGCAATGAGCAGTTCTTC. This codes for CSVVSGGLGNEQFF. The chain has TRBV20-1 and TRBJ2-1, with 9 bases fitting TRBD2. The CDR3 covers 14 residues. The germline gives CDR1 DFQATT, CDR2 SNEGSKA (reference sequence). V lost 7 bases and J lost 6; bases outside the gene matches: 10.

This clonotype was picked up a small number of times. A junction end diverges from the germline sequence, so it may reflect a read error. The V gene is TRBV6-1, the J gene TRBJ2-5; 8 bases agree with TRBD1. The CDR3 covers 16 residues. CDR1 and CDR2 (germline): MNHNS, SASEGT. CDR3 loop: CASSEDRGGGNLEQYF. For the CDR3, the DNA is TGTGCCAGCAGCGAAGACAGGGGAGGAGGGAATCTTGAGCAGTACTTC.

The chain uses TRBV29-1 and TRBJ2-5; D is tentatively TRBD1 or TRBD2 (6 bases each). Trimming shortened V by 1 base and J by 5 bases, and 14 bases separated the two germline ends. This CDR3 comprises 14 residues. Per germline, CDR1 SQVTM and CDR2 ANQGSEA. The CDR3 spells CSVEATRGEETQYF. The CDR3 DNA is TGCAGCGTTGAAGCGACTAGGGGGGAGGAGACCCAGTACTTC.

This chain connects TRBV5-1 to TRBJ2-1; 8 positions agree with TRBD1. CDR1 is SGHRS, CDR2 YFSETQ, per germline. The J segment lost 8 bases and the V segment lost 4 bases, leaving 8 bases of the junction unmatched. This CDR3 has 14 amino acids. CDR3 DNA sequence: TGCGCCAGCAGCCCCCTACAGGGGGAGTATGAGCAGTTCTTC. Amino acid sequence: CASSPLQGEYEQFF.

The V and J genes are TRBV4-1 and TRBJ2-7; 7 nucleotides align to TRBD1. The CDR3 covers 15 residues. CDR1 is MGHRA and CDR2 is YSYEKL in the germline V gene. Trimming cost V 2 bases and J 0 bases; bases outside gene matches: 4. The CDR3 sequence: CASSQTGTASYEQYF. The CDR3 nucleotides read TGCGCCAGCAGCCAAACCGGGACAGCCTCCTACGAGCAGTACTTC.

The chain couples TRBV7-3 to TRBJ1-1, with D possibly being TRBD1 (6 bases). The CDR3 consists of 15 residues. The V and J ends lost 5 bases and 1 base respectively, with 14 bases between them. The germline CDR1 and CDR2 sequences are SGHTA and FQGTGA. The CDR3 loop reads CASSQHGQRNTEAFF. The CDR3 DNA reads as TGTGCCAGCAGCCAACACGGACAGAGGAACACTGAAGCTTTCTTT.

V usage is TRBV18 and J usage is TRBJ2-6; tentatively, D is TRBD2 (5 bases). The CDR3 has 17 residues. Germline V gene sequence: CDR1 KGHSH, CDR2 LQKENI. V lost 0 bases, J lost 3 bases, and 12 bases lay in between. The CDR3 spells CASSPPLKGLGANVLTF. DNA of the CDR3: TGTGCCAGCTCACCACCGTTAAAAGGACTTGGGGCCAACGTCCTGACTTTC.

As regards this clonotype: The junction does not match germline at one end; this may be a read error. The chain recombines TRBV11-1 with TRBJ2-7; the D is unclear. Germline CDR1 is SGHAT and CDR2 is FQDESV (reference sequence). The CDR3 is 13 residues long. DNA of the CDR3: TGTGTCAGCAGCCCGGACCCCTCCTACGAGCAGTACTTC. This gives the protein CVSSPDPSYEQYF.

The V call is TRBV28, the J call TRBJ2-7, with TRBD2 as a possible D gene (6 bases). CDR1 MDHEN and CDR2 SYDVKM come from the germline V gene. Trimming took off 10 bases at V and 7 bases at J, with 29 bases between the two ends. The CDR3 spans 16 residues. CDR3 in DNA: TGTGCCACCGGGGGTCCAAGCGGGTCCCCCCGTCGGGAGCAGTACTTC. Encoded protein: CATGGPSGSPRREQYF.